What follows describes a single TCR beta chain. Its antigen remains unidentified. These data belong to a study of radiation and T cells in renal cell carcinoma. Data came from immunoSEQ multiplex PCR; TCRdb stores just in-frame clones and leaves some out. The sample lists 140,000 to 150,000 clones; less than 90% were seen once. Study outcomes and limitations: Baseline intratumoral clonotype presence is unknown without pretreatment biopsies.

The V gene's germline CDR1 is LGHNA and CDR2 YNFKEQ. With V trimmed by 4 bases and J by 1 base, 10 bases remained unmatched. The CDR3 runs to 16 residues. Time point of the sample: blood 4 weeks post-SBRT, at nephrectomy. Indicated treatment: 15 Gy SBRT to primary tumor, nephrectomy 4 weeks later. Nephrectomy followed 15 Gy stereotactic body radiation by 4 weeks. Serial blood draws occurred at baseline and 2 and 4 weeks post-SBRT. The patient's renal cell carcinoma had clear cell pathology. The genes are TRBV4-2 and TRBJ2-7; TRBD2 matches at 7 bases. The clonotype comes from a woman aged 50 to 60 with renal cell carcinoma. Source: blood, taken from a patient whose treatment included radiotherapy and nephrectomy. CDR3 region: CASSRGGSGVSYEQYF. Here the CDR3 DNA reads TGTGCCAGCAGCCGGGGTGGGAGCGGGGTGTCCTACGAGCAGTACTTC.